The 23 T cell receptor beta chains reported below all come from one sample, sequenced in a study of T cell changes during pregnancy in multiple sclerosis. Profiling relied on immunoSEQ multiplex PCR, and the TCRdb table lists in-frame clones only, not all of them. The table has tens of thousands of clones, roughly nine tenths seen once. The specimen was peripheral blood, collected before pregnancy. These receptors originate from a female donor with multiple sclerosis, enrolled in a pregnancy study.

V usage is TRBV18 and J usage is TRBJ2-3; 10 nucleotides match TRBD2. V lost 3 bases to trimming and J lost 4 bases; unmatched junction nucleotides: 7. The CDR3 extends over 16 amino acids. CDR1 and CDR2 from the germline V gene are KGHSH and LQKENI. The CDR3 sequence is CASSPGSGGAADTQYF. CDR3 coding DNA: TGTGCCAGCTCACCGGGAAGCGGGGGGGCAGCAGATACGCAGTATTTT. Based on the CDR3 plus reference TRBV18 and TRBJ2-3, the full variable domain is NAGVMQNPRHLVRRRGQEARLRCSPMKGHSHVYWYRQLPEEGLKFMVYLQKENIIDESGMPKERFSAEFPKEGPSILRIQQVVRGDSAAYFCASSPGSGGAADTQYFGPGTRLTVL.

This chain links TRBV2 with TRBJ2-5; D is unresolved. This CDR3 spans 12 amino acids. Germline CDR1 is SNHLY and CDR2 is FYNNEI. The ends were cut back, 2 bases at V and 3 bases at J, with 4 bases in the middle. DNA of the CDR3: TGTGCCAGCAGTGAAACAGAAGAGACCCAGTACTTC. Translation gives CASSETEETQYF.

This clone occurred once. The genes are TRBV18 and TRBJ2-2; 10 bases align to TRBD1. CDR3 length: 15 amino acids. J gave up 5 bases and V 3 bases, and 3 bases lay outside the gene matches. Germline CDR1 and CDR2: KGHSH and LQKENI. The CDR3: CASSPGQGLTGELFF. DNA of the CDR3: TGTGCCAGCTCACCGGGACAGGGGTTGACCGGGGAGCTGTTTTTT.

The V and J genes are TRBV7-2 and TRBJ1-1; 10 bases fit TRBD1. The V and J ends lost 4 bases and 5 bases, in that order; junction bases with no gene match: 4. This CDR3 has 14 amino acids. Germline lookup yields CDR1 SGHTA and CDR2 FQGNSA. The CDR3 DNA follows: TGTGCCAGCAGCTGGGACAGGGGCTGGACTGAAGCTTTCTTT. The encoded protein is CASSWDRGWTEAFF.

The rearrangement links TRBV27 to TRBJ2-7, with 9 bases matching TRBD1. V was clipped by 2 bases and J by 2 bases; unmatched bases: 13. This CDR3 comprises 18 residues. Germline CDR1 is MNHEY and CDR2 is SMNVEV (reference sequence). Written as DNA, the CDR3 is TGTGCCAGCAGTTTAACCCCCCTCGCCGGGACAGGGACCTACGAGCAGTACTTC. Amino acids: CASSLTPLAGTGTYEQYF.

The chain couples TRBV7-2 to TRBJ2-7; the match to TRBD1 covers 8 bases. The CDR3 is 15 residues long. CDR1 is SGHTA, CDR2 FQGNSA, per germline. V dropped 5 bases and J dropped 2; count of bases not matched to a gene: 8. The CDR3, as DNA: TGTGCCAGCAGCACAAGGACAGGGTCTACCTACGAGCAGTACTTC. This sequence encodes CASSTRTGSTYEQYF.

V usage is TRBV30 and J usage is TRBJ1-1; weak D call: TRBD1 (6 bases). Deletions cut 8 bases from V and 1 base from J, with 11 bases between. Germline V lookup: CDR1 GTSNPN, CDR2 SVGIG (reference sequence). The CDR3 spans 12 residues. The CDR3 region has the DNA TGTGCCCAGGGGCGGACGAACACTGAAGCTTTCTTT. It specifies CAQGRTNTEAFF.

The chain couples TRBV4-3 to TRBJ1-5, with D possibly matching TRBD1 (5 bases). V was trimmed by 1 base and J by 6 bases, leaving 16 bases between them. Germline V gene data show CDR1 as LGHNA and CDR2 as YSLEER. CDR3 length: 16 amino acids. The CDR3 region is CASSQVSAGKAQPQHF. The CDR3 region has the DNA TGCGCCAGCAGCCAAGTTTCCGCAGGGAAAGCTCAGCCCCAGCATTTT.

Remarks on this clone: In the same sample, other DNA sequences code for this CDR3. This chain connects TRBV29-1 to TRBJ2-4; D not resolved. V was clipped by 4 bases and J by 7 bases, with 5 bases between them. Per the germline V gene, CDR1 is SQVTM and CDR2 is ANQGSEA. The CDR3 covers 10 residues. CDR3 nucleotide sequence: TGCAGCGTTGTCGAGAACATTCAGTACTTC. Protein sequence: CSVVENIQYF. Supplemented by reference TRBV29-1 and TRBJ2-4, the full variable domain reads SAVISQKPSRDICQRGTSLTIQCQVDSQVTMMFWYRQQPGQSLTLIATANQGSEATYESGFVIDKFPISRPNLTFSTLTVSNMSPEDSSIYLCSVVENIQYFGAGTRLSVL.

CDR3 loop: CASSGPTGGISYEQYF. DNA of the CDR3: TGTGCCAGCAGTGGCCCGACAGGGGGGATCTCGTACGAGCAGTACTTC. The rearrangement links TRBV6-1 to TRBJ2-7, with 9 bases fitting TRBD1. There are 16 residues in the CDR3. The V gene's germline CDR1 is MNHNS and CDR2 SASEGT. V was pared by 4 bases and J by 4 bases, with 11 bases of the junction left unmatched.

The CDR3 protein is CASSQEGRANYGYTF. In nucleotides, the CDR3 is TGCGCCAGCAGCCAAGAGGGCAGGGCGAACTATGGCTACACCTTC. V usage is TRBV4-3 and J usage is TRBJ1-2; D is perhaps TRBD1 (5 bases). The CDR3 totals 15 residues. Trimming took off 0 bases at V and 2 bases at J, with 10 bases between the two ends. Per germline, CDR1 LGHNA and CDR2 YSLEER.

The J gene is TRBJ1-2, the V gene TRBV4-3, with D perhaps matching TRBD1 (5 bases). The CDR3 loop spans 15 amino acids. Trimming pared 1 base from V and 6 bases from J, leaving 15 bases between. Germline assignment: CDR1 LGHNA and CDR2 YSLEER. The chain's CDR3 is CASSQVRAGPDGYTF. The DNA of the CDR3 is TGCGCCAGCAGCCAAGTTAGGGCAGGGCCCGATGGCTACACCTTC.

This clone was picked up one time. Here the CDR3 reads CASNGRGRGGYTF. CDR3 in DNA: TGTGCCAGTAACGGGAGAGGGCGCGGCGGCTACACCTTC. The chain couples TRBV19 to TRBJ1-2; no reliable D call. This CDR3 region has 13 residues. Trimming removed 7 bases from V and 8 bases from J, with 17 bases in between. Germline V gene data show CDR1 as LNHDA and CDR2 as SQIVND (reference sequence).

The CDR3 DNA reads as TGTGCCAGCAGGCACCCCGGGATCCCCCTCCACTTT. It translates to CASRHPGIPLHF. The chain uses TRBV7-2 and TRBJ1-6; D remains ambiguous. The CDR3 sequence is 12 residues long. Germline V gene data show CDR1 as SGHTA and CDR2 as FQGNSA. Trimming removed 6 bases at V and 13 bases at J, with 13 bases between. The entire variable domain, with the rest obtained from reference TRBV7-2 and TRBJ1-6, is as follows: GAGVSQSPSNKVTEKGKDVELRCDPISGHTALYWYRQSLGQGLEFLIYFQGNSAPDKSGLPSDRFSAERTGGSVSTLTIQRTQQEDSAVYLCASRHPGIPLHFGNGTRLTVT.

This clone turned up a few times. This rearrangement joins TRBV6-6 to TRBJ1-1; D uncertain. Germline-derived CDR1 and CDR2 are MNHNY and SVGAGI (reference sequence). The CDR3 has 10 residues. The V and J ends lost 2 bases and 11 bases respectively, with 6 bases between them. The DNA of the CDR3 is TGTGCCAGCAGTTACGGCCCGGCTTTCTTT. Encoded protein: CASSYGPAFF.

This sequence joins TRBV18 and TRBJ1-1, with D possibly TRBD1 on 5 matching bases. This CDR3 contains 15 residues. CDR1 KGHSH and CDR2 LQKENI come from the germline V gene. V gave up 1 base and J gave up 5 bases, with 14 bases separating them. CDR3 sequence: CASSPLSPGGTEAFF. The DNA of the CDR3 is TGTGCCAGCTCACCACTTTCACCCGGGGGTACTGAAGCTTTCTTT.

V and J are TRBV7-2 and TRBJ2-7, with 9 positions matching TRBD1. Germline loops: CDR1 SGHTA, CDR2 FQGNSA. V lost 6 bases to trimming and J lost 4 bases; unmatched junction nucleotides: 7. CDR3 length: 14 residues. The CDR3 is CASRTNRGQYEQYF. For the CDR3, the DNA is TGTGCCAGCAGAACCAACAGGGGGCAATACGAGCAGTACTTC.

J is TRBJ1-4 and V is TRBV7-2, with 8 bases matching TRBD1. From germline, CDR1 is SGHTA and CDR2 FQGNSA. The ends lost 1 base at V and 8 bases at J; junction bases unmatched: 3. This CDR3 region has 14 residues. Here the CDR3 reads CASSLGDRREKLFF. DNA for the CDR3: TGTGCCAGCAGCTTAGGGGACAGGCGGGAAAAACTGTTTTTT.

This clone was found once. The chain is built from TRBV29-1 and TRBJ2-3, with 8 bases lining up with TRBD2. Germline V gene sequence: CDR1 SQVTM, CDR2 ANQGSEA. J gave up 4 bases and V 4 bases, and 10 bases lay outside the gene matches. This CDR3 is 15 amino acids long. The CDR3 sequence is CSVGVGLAGPDTQYF. The CDR3 DNA is TGCAGCGTTGGAGTAGGACTAGCTGGGCCAGATACGCAGTATTTT.

The genes are TRBV6-5 and TRBJ2-3; 8 bases are shared with TRBD2. Germline V gives CDR1 MNHEY, CDR2 SVGAGI. V shed 0 bases, J shed 5 bases, and the junction held 4 bases outside the gene matches. This CDR3 is built from 15 residues. This chain's CDR3 is CASSYSGAGVDTQYF. The CDR3, as DNA: TGTGCCAGCAGTTACTCCGGAGCGGGGGTAGATACGCAGTATTTT.

The J gene is TRBJ1-1, the V gene TRBV6-5; D might be TRBD1 (5 bases). CDR1 MNHEY and CDR2 SVGAGI come from the germline V gene. The V and J ends lost 1 base and 4 bases respectively, with 13 bases between them. The CDR3 has 15 residues. DNA of the CDR3: TGTGCCAGCAGTTACTGGGGCCTTGGGGTCACTGAAGCTTTCTTT. Translating gives CASSYWGLGVTEAFF.

This clone was seen once. V and J are TRBV19 and TRBJ2-3, with 9 bases identical to TRBD2. This CDR3 is built from 15 residues. CDR1 and CDR2 from the germline V gene are LNHDA and SQIVND (reference sequence). V trimming: 3 bases; J trimming: 3 bases; junction bases outside the gene matches: 4. CDR3 DNA sequence: TGTGCCAGTAGTATGGCGGCGGGGGGGACAGATACGCAGTATTTT. It encodes CASSMAAGGTDTQYF.

This chain links TRBV6-1 with TRBJ1-1; 7 bases line up with TRBD1. The V segment lost 4 bases and the J segment 0 bases; nucleotides outside the gene matches: 2. Looked up from germline, CDR1 is MNHNS and CDR2 is SASEGT. This CDR3 contains 14 residues. DNA for the CDR3: TGTGCCAGCAGTGGACAGGGAATGAACACTGAAGCTTTCTTT. Its protein is CASSGQGMNTEAFF.